These 32 T cell receptor beta chains were all obtained from the same sample, sequenced in a study of blood T cells in healthy people across ages. The authors ran a second PCR of roughly 6 to 12 cycles using a sample-barcoded 5' primer and a J-beta primer mix. TCRdb independently ran MiXCR on the 5' RACE reads; one entry per CDR3 protein. The data hold about 1.7 million distinct CDR3 sequences, with 28% observed a single time. Sequencing was done on a sample of blood. All receptors come from a woman aged 30 to 39 in good health.

At least ten counts were recorded for this clonotype. J is TRBJ2-7 and V is TRBV20-1; no clear D. Germline lookup yields CDR1 DFQATT and CDR2 SNEGSKA (reference sequence). V lost 4 bases and J lost 7, with 14 bases in between. CDR3 length: 12 residues. CDR3 DNA sequence: TGCAGTGCTACTCAAGGTTTGGGGGAGCAGTACTTC. Residues: CSATQGLGEQYF.

The chain has TRBV5-1 and TRBJ2-1, with 7 bases that match TRBD1. This CDR3 comprises 14 residues. V gave up 3 bases and J gave up 3 bases; unmatched junction bases: 3. Germline V gene sequence: CDR1 SGHRS, CDR2 YFSETQ. The CDR3 coding sequence is TGCGCCAGCAGCTCGGGACAGAACTACAATGAGCAGTTCTTC. Translation gives CASSSGQNYNEQFF.

A few counts support this clonotype. V is TRBV25-1 and J is TRBJ2-3, with 8 bases identical to TRBD1. Trimming cost V 7 bases and J 6 bases; bases outside gene matches: 9. Germline CDR1 and CDR2: MGHDK and SYGVNS. The CDR3 has 14 amino acids. The CDR3 DNA reads TGTGCCAGCACCCCAGGGGGCATATGGGATACGCAGTATTTT. This gives the protein CASTPGGIWDTQYF.

This clonotype has more than one count but fewer than ten. CDR3 nucleotide sequence: TGCAGCGCAAGACAGTCCTTCTTCACCGGGGAGCTGTTTTTT. Translated: CSARQSFFTGELFF. The chain uses TRBV29-1 and TRBJ2-2; maybe TRBD1 (5 bases). V lost 7 bases and J 4 bases, leaving 16 bases between the germline ends. Germline lookup yields CDR1 SQVTM and CDR2 ANQGSEA. The CDR3 contains 14 residues.

The gene calls are TRBV14 and TRBJ2-4, with D possibly TRBD1 on 6 matching bases. The length of the CDR3 is 17 residues. Germline V lookup: CDR1 SGHDN, CDR2 FVKESK. V lost 4 bases and J 0 bases, leaving 16 bases between the germline ends. DNA for the CDR3: TGTGCCAGCAGCCGAACGTGGACAGCTCTAGCCAAAAACATTCAGTACTTC. It yields the protein CASSRTWTALAKNIQYF.

This clonotype was counted many times. The chain joins TRBV12-3 or TRBV12-4 to TRBJ2-1; D uncertain. With 10 bases removed from V and 3 bases from J, the gap between germline ends came to 22 bases. The CDR3 is 16 amino acids. The CDR3 loop is CATINLRDRVYNEQFF. The CDR3 DNA follows: TGTGCCACCATTAACCTCCGCGATCGAGTCTACAATGAGCAGTTCTTC.

The genes are TRBV6-6 and TRBJ2-4; no definite D call. This CDR3 has 16 residues. Deletions cut 6 bases from V and 0 bases from J, with 15 bases between. Germline assignment: CDR1 MNHNY and CDR2 SVGAGI (reference sequence). In DNA, the CDR3 is TGTGCCAGCAGCCCCCGTGGTTCTTTAGCCAAAAACATTCAGTACTTC. Translating gives CASSPRGSLAKNIQYF.

This clonotype was observed at least ten times. The chain recombines TRBV28 with TRBJ2-5; TRBD1 or TRBD2 may be the D gene (6 bases each). CDR3 length: 15 amino acids. Germline CDR1 is MDHEN and CDR2 is SYDVKM. Trimming stripped 5 bases from V and 5 bases from J, with 18 bases between. The CDR3 region is CASSTPGAKAETQYF. Here the CDR3 DNA reads TGTGCCAGCAGTACTCCGGGGGCTAAGGCGGAGACCCAGTACTTC.

Ten or more counts support this clonotype. The chain links TRBV29-1 to TRBJ2-5; D gene unclear. Trimming removed 1 base from V and 3 bases from J, with 6 bases in between. The CDR3 has 12 amino acids. From germline, CDR1 is SQVTM and CDR2 ANQGSEA. The CDR3 DNA reads as TGCAGCGTTGAAGTAGACAAAGAGACCCAGTACTTC. It encodes CSVEVDKETQYF.

This clonotype was seen only a few times. The CDR3 region has the DNA TGTGCCACCAGCAGGGGACAGCCGCTCAATGAGCAGTTCTTC. Translated: CATSRGQPLNEQFF. V and J are TRBV15 and TRBJ2-1; 7 bases are a match to TRBD1. The CDR3 contains 14 residues. CDR1 is LNHNV, CDR2 YYDKDF, per germline (reference sequence). Trimming removed 3 bases from V and 6 bases from J; junction bases left unmatched: 5.

Many counts were recorded for this clonotype. This chain joins TRBV5-1 and TRBJ2-7, with D perhaps given as TRBD1 or TRBD2 (5 bases each). Trimming stripped 4 bases from V and 0 bases from J, with 11 bases between. CDR1 SGHRS and CDR2 YFSETQ come from the germline V gene. The CDR3 is 14 residues long. DNA of the CDR3: TGCGCCAGCAGCGGGACCGGGGCCTCCTACGAGCAGTACTTC. Translation: CASSGTGASYEQYF. Full variable domain (missing parts from reference TRBV5-1 and TRBJ2-7): KAGVTQTPRYLIKTRGQQVTLSCSPISGHRSVSWYQQTPGQGLQFLFEYFSETQRNKGNFPGRFSGRQFSNSRSEMNVSTLELGDSALYLCASSGTGASYEQYFGPGTRLTVT.

V and J are TRBV27 and TRBJ1-1, with D maybe TRBD1 (6 bases). The CDR3 totals 13 residues. Trimming took off 5 bases at V and 4 bases at J, with 11 bases between the two ends. Germline V gene lookup returns CDR1 MNHEY and CDR2 SMNVEV (reference sequence). The CDR3 reads CASSPYRATEAFF. Written as DNA, the CDR3 is TGTGCCAGCAGTCCGTACAGGGCCACTGAAGCTTTCTTT.

This clonotype has a handful of counts. CDR3 region: CASSPSLSGETQYF. The CDR3, as DNA: TGTGCCAGCAGCCCAAGTCTTAGCGGGGAGACCCAGTACTTC. The chain combines TRBV7-9 with TRBJ2-5, with 7 bases identical to TRBD2. Germline-derived CDR1 and CDR2 are SEHNR and FQNEAQ (reference sequence). The trim removed 5 bases at V and 5 bases at J, leaving 8 bases unmatched. CDR3 length equals 14 residues.

At least ten counts were recorded for this clonotype. The chain joins TRBV7-2 to TRBJ2-7; D tentatively reads TRBD1 or TRBD2 (5 bases each). In germline, CDR1 is SGHTA, CDR2 FQGNSA. CDR3 size: 13 residues. V lost 5 bases, J lost 9 bases, and 17 bases lay in between. The CDR3 DNA sequence: TGTGCCAGCAGCCCAGACAGTCGGGGTGTGCAGTACTTC. It encodes CASSPDSRGVQYF. The whole variable domain, remainder taken from reference TRBV7-2 and TRBJ2-7, is GAGVSQSPSNKVTEKGKDVELRCDPISGHTALYWYRQSLGQGLEFLIYFQGNSAPDKSGLPSDRFSAERTGGSVSTLTIQRTQQEDSAVYLCASSPDSRGVQYFGPGTRLTVT.

On this clonotype: Compared with germline, one end of the junction differs, possibly owing to a read error. The rearrangement uses TRBV10-3 and TRBJ2-3; D may correspond to TRBD1 or TRBD2 (5 bases each). This CDR3 region has 15 residues. Per germline, CDR1 ENHRY and CDR2 SYGVKD. CDR3 sequence: CAVSVGTGLGDTQYF. In DNA form, the CDR3 reads TGTGCCGTCAGTGTTGGAACGGGGCTAGGAGATACGCAGTATTTT.

A note on this clonotype: A read error may be the cause here, since a much bigger clone is one base away. The CDR3 nucleotides read TGTGCCTGCAGCGTAAAAGGACTAGCGACAAGGAATGAGCAGTTCTTC. Translating gives CACSVKGLATRNEQFF. This sequence joins TRBV7-8 and TRBJ2-1; 9 nucleotides align to TRBD2. CDR3 length: 16 residues. Germline V lookup: CDR1 SGHVS, CDR2 FQNEAQ.

The chain couples TRBV7-2 to TRBJ1-1; D unresolved. CDR1 SGHTA and CDR2 FQGNSA come from the germline V gene. The CDR3 loop spans 16 amino acids. V lost 2 bases and J lost 1, with 14 bases in between. The CDR3 nucleotides read TGTGCCAGCAGCTTATTCCGGGCGGGTGCGAACACTGAAGCTTTCTTT. Its protein is CASSLFRAGANTEAFF.

J is TRBJ2-3 and V is TRBV6-6; 9 positions match TRBD2. Trimming cost V 5 bases and J 5 bases; bases outside gene matches: 8. The CDR3 spans 15 residues. CDR1 and CDR2 (germline): MNHNY, SVGAGI (reference sequence). The CDR3 loop is CASSTAGGLGDTQYF. Written as DNA, the CDR3 is TGTGCCAGCAGTACAGCGGGGGGCCTAGGAGATACGCAGTATTTT.

This clonotype showed up just a few times. J is TRBJ1-2 and V is TRBV2; D is ambiguous. The length of the CDR3 is 12 residues. Trimming cost V 7 bases and J 3 bases, with 9 bases left between them. Germline values: CDR1 SNHLY, CDR2 FYNNEI. The CDR3 spells CASKNGDYGYTF. CDR3 bases: TGTGCCAGCAAAAACGGGGACTATGGCTACACCTTC.

In this sample, this clonotype turned up many times. This sequence joins TRBV9 and TRBJ2-1, with D tentatively TRBD2 (5 bases). CDR1 is SGDLS, CDR2 YYNGEE, per germline. V was clipped by 0 bases and J by 3 bases, with 13 bases between them. The CDR3 length is 16 residues. This CDR3 reads CASSVGGSSVYNEQFF. Here the CDR3 DNA reads TGTGCCAGCAGCGTAGGTGGGAGTTCAGTCTACAATGAGCAGTTCTTC.

This clonotype turned up a few times. An end of the junction differs from the germline gene, which may be a read error. The V gene is TRBV4-1, the J gene TRBJ2-3; D is undetermined. The CDR3 extends over 13 amino acids. Germline V gene sequence: CDR1 MGHRA, CDR2 YSYEKL. CDR3: CASSQELSDTRYF. The CDR3 DNA reads TGCGCCAGCAGCCAAGAGTTATCCGATACGCGGTATTTT.

The gene calls are TRBV4-2 and TRBJ1-1; D is unresolved. Germline V gene sequence: CDR1 LGHNA, CDR2 YNFKEQ. The CDR3 spans 15 residues. V lost 0 bases and J 1 base, leaving 9 bases between the germline ends. This chain's CDR3 is CASSQDGGKNTEAFF. CDR3 in DNA: TGTGCCAGCAGCCAAGATGGTGGCAAGAACACTGAAGCTTTCTTT.

This clonotype appeared a few times. The V call is TRBV7-9, the J call TRBJ2-7; no clear D gene. Germline CDR1 is SEHNR and CDR2 is FQNEAQ (reference sequence). V was trimmed by 11 bases and J by 2 bases, leaving 7 bases between them. There are 10 residues in the CDR3. CDR3 coding DNA: TGTGCCCTCGGGCCCTACGAGCAGTACTTC. Protein sequence: CALGPYEQYF.

This clonotype was recorded a few times. V gene TRBV3-1 combines with J gene TRBJ1-2; 8 bases are a match to TRBD1. V was pared by 3 bases and J by 8 bases, with 2 bases of the junction left unmatched. The CDR3 sequence is 12 residues long. Germline V lookup: CDR1 LGHDT, CDR2 YNNKEL (reference sequence). CDR3: CASSHPGGGYTF. Here the CDR3 DNA reads TGTGCCAGCAGCCATCCAGGGGGCGGCTACACCTTC. Together with reference TRBV3-1 and TRBJ1-2, the CDR3 gives the full variable domain: DTAVSQTPKYLVTQMGNDKSIKCEQNLGHDTMYWYKQDSKKFLKIMFSYNNKELIINETVPNRFSPKSPDKAHLNLHINSLELGDSAVYFCASSHPGGGYTFGSGTRLTVV.

The sample holds many counts of this clonotype. This chain connects TRBV7-3 to TRBJ2-7, with TRBD1 matching over 7 bases. Unmatched junction bases numbered 8, after V lost 5 bases and J lost 1 base. Germline V gene lookup returns CDR1 SGHTA and CDR2 FQGTGA. The CDR3 extends over 15 amino acids. The CDR3 DNA follows: TGTGCCAGCAGCCCCGGGACAGTATCTTCCTACGAGCAGTACTTC. Its translation is CASSPGTVSSYEQYF. Full variable domain (remainder filled in from reference TRBV7-3 and TRBJ2-7): GAGVSQTPSNKVTEKGKYVELRCDPISGHTALYWYRQSLGQGPEFLIYFQGTGAADDSGLPNDRFFAVRPEGSVSTLKIQRTERGDSAVYLCASSPGTVSSYEQYFGPGTRLTVT.

J is TRBJ1-1 and V is TRBV7-9, with D possibly being TRBD1 (5 bases). Germline lookup yields CDR1 SEHNR and CDR2 FQNEAQ (reference sequence). V lost 1 base, J lost 8 bases, and 14 bases lay in between. This CDR3 comprises 14 residues. CDR3 coding DNA: TGTGCCAGCAGCTTAGTTATGGGGGAATCAGAAGCTTTCTTT. Translating gives CASSLVMGESEAFF.

The sample holds a few counts of this clonotype. The rearrangement uses TRBV10-3 and TRBJ2-7; 11 bases map to TRBD2. The germline V gene has CDR1 ENHRY and CDR2 SYGVKD. The V gene end was trimmed by 4 bases and the J gene end by 5 bases; junction bases not matched to a gene: 10. The CDR3 length is 16 residues. Here the CDR3 reads CAISVIIAGGPNEQYF. As DNA, the CDR3 is TGTGCCATCAGTGTAATTATAGCGGGAGGGCCTAACGAGCAGTACTTC.

The chain employs TRBV3-1 and TRBJ1-5; D ambiguous. The CDR3 has 15 amino acids. CDR1 is LGHDT and CDR2 is YNNKEL in the germline V gene (reference sequence). V lost 1 base and J lost 1, with 8 bases in between. CDR3 in DNA: TGTGCCAGCAGCCAAGGGTGGGAGAGCAATCAGCCCCAGCATTTT. Its translation is CASSQGWESNQPQHF. Complete variable domain (other parts from reference TRBV3-1 and TRBJ1-5): DTAVSQTPKYLVTQMGNDKSIKCEQNLGHDTMYWYKQDSKKFLKIMFSYNNKELIINETVPNRFSPKSPDKAHLNLHINSLELGDSAVYFCASSQGWESNQPQHFGDGTRLSIL.

The chain has TRBV6-6 and TRBJ1-1, with D possibly matching TRBD1 (6 bases). Germline CDR1 reads MNHNY; CDR2 reads SVGAGI (reference sequence). The CDR3 has 14 residues. V gave up 5 bases and J gave up 4 bases, with 14 bases separating them. The chain's CDR3 is CASSKEGGTTEAFF. In DNA form, the CDR3 reads TGTGCCAGCAGTAAAGAGGGGGGGACCACTGAAGCTTTCTTT.

Comment on this clonotype: A much larger clone differs from this one at a single base, so this may be a read error. V is TRBV11-3 and J is TRBJ2-1; D unresolved. Trimming took 5 bases from V and 7 from J, leaving 9 bases between them. CDR1 and CDR2 (germline): SGHNT, YENEEA. This CDR3 has 12 amino acids. This chain's CDR3 is CASSQSVNEQFF. Written as DNA, the CDR3 is TGTGCCAGCAGCCAATCCGTTAATGAGCAGTTCTTC.

This chain joins TRBV5-1 and TRBJ1-2, with 7 bases lining up with TRBD1. V lost 4 bases to trimming and J lost 8 bases; unmatched junction nucleotides: 8. The germline V gene has CDR1 SGHRS and CDR2 YFSETQ. This CDR3 has 13 residues. The CDR3 protein is CASSRRGSEGYTF. The CDR3 DNA follows: TGCGCCAGCAGCCGCAGGGGGTCGGAAGGCTACACCTTC.

Regarding this clonotype: This may arise from a read error, as a much more abundant clone is one base away. This rearrangement joins TRBV12-3 or TRBV12-4 to TRBJ2-6, with D unresolved. This CDR3 comprises 13 residues. The V and J ends lost 10 bases and 0 bases respectively, with 7 bases between them. The CDR3 DNA sequence: TGTGCCACTTCAACCTCTGGGGCCAACGTCCTGACTTTC. This sequence encodes CATSTSGANVLTF.